Below are 17 T cell receptor beta chains sequenced from a single sample in a study of T cell responses to AZD1222 COVID-19 vaccine. Using immunoSEQ multiplex PCR, the repertoire was profiled, and TCRdb retains in-frame clones only, with some absent. The table has approximately 150,000 clones, roughly nine tenths seen once; the top ten hold 1.6%. The starting material was peripheral blood, obtained on day 0 of AZD1222 vaccination. All receptors derive from an adult in good health.

The chain has TRBV28 and TRBJ1-4; the D gene is possibly TRBD1 (6 bases). This CDR3 is built from 16 residues. Germline V gene data show CDR1 as MDHEN and CDR2 as SYDVKM. V lost 4 bases and J 0 bases, leaving 12 bases between the germline ends. The CDR3 spells CASSSAGAATNEKLFF. CDR3 coding DNA: TGTGCCAGCAGTTCAGCAGGGGCTGCAACTAATGAAAAACTGTTTTTT.

This sequence joins TRBV11-2 and TRBJ1-6; the D gene is possibly TRBD1 (5 bases). Germline-derived CDR1 and CDR2 are SGHAT and FQNNGV. The CDR3 has 13 amino acids. V was clipped by 1 base and J by 9 bases, with 7 bases between them. The CDR3 spells CASSLGGGSPLHF. CDR3 DNA: TGTGCCAGCAGCTTAGGGGGGGGTTCACCCCTCCACTTT.

This rearrangement joins TRBV29-1 to TRBJ2-5, with a weak D call TRBD1 (6 bases). Trimming left V 6 bases short and J 4 bases short, with 12 bases between. CDR3 length: 12 amino acids. CDR1 and CDR2 (germline): SQVTM, ANQGSEA. This chain's CDR3 is CSVHGTLETQYF. Here the CDR3 DNA reads TGCAGCGTCCACGGGACATTAGAGACCCAGTACTTC.

V gene TRBV25-1 combines with J gene TRBJ2-5, with D unclear. CDR1 is MGHDK and CDR2 is SYGVNS in the germline V gene. There are 14 residues in the CDR3. Trimming shortened V by 2 bases and J by 6 bases, and 13 bases separated the two germline ends. DNA of the CDR3: TGTGCCAGCAGTGAAGCGACGGAGATCAAGACCCAGTACTTC. It translates to CASSEATEIKTQYF.

V and J are TRBV19 and TRBJ2-2, with 9 bases identical to TRBD1. V lost 6 bases and J lost 1; bases outside the gene matches: 3. Germline CDR1 LNHDA, CDR2 SQIVND (reference sequence). The CDR3 runs 15 residues. This CDR3 reads CASRMDRGNTGELFF. As DNA, the CDR3 is TGTGCCAGTAGGATGGACAGGGGGAACACCGGGGAGCTGTTTTTT.

V is TRBV7-3 and J is TRBJ2-1, with 11 bases identical to TRBD2. The CDR3 length is 15 residues. The trim removed 3 bases at V and 8 bases at J, leaving 6 bases unmatched. Germline V CDR1 and CDR2: SGHTA, FQGTGA. The CDR3 nucleotides are TGTGCCAGCAGCTTTAGACTAGCGGGGCGGGATGAGCAGTTCTTC. Its protein product is CASSFRLAGRDEQFF.

This clone was seen only a few times. The CDR3 is CASSHGPFAAGGDLAKNIQYF. The CDR3 DNA follows: TGTGCCAGCAGTCATGGCCCGTTTGCAGCGGGGGGTGATCTAGCCAAAAACATTCAGTACTTC. The chain is built from TRBV6-2 or TRBV6-3 and TRBJ2-4; 9 positions match TRBD2. The CDR3 covers 21 residues. Germline V gene sequence: CDR1 MNHEY, CDR2 SVGEGT. Trimming removed 5 bases from V and 0 bases from J; junction bases left unmatched: 20.

In DNA form, the CDR3 reads TGTGCCAGCAGCTCCTCCGGGTCCTATGGCGGTTCACCCCTCCACTTT. Translation gives CASSSSGSYGGSPLHF. The chain carries TRBV7-9 and TRBJ1-6; D uncertain. Germline V CDR1 and CDR2: SEHNR, FQNEAQ (reference sequence). V lost 4 bases and J lost 9, with 19 bases in between. This CDR3 has 16 residues.

The rearrangement links TRBV18 to TRBJ1-1; 8 bases are a match to TRBD1. V lost 2 bases and J lost 8; bases outside the gene matches: 1. The CDR3 extends over 12 amino acids. CDR1 is KGHSH, CDR2 LQKENI, per germline. CDR3 sequence: CASSPNRGEAFF. The CDR3 DNA reads as TGTGCCAGCTCACCAAACAGGGGGGAAGCTTTCTTT.

In this sample, this clone turned up a few times. This chain links TRBV28 with TRBJ1-3; the D is unclear. With 1 base removed from V and 1 base from J, the gap between germline ends came to 8 bases. CDR3 length: 15 amino acids. CDR1 is MDHEN, CDR2 SYDVKM, per germline. The CDR3 reads CASSLSGGSGNTIYF. The CDR3 DNA reads TGTGCCAGCAGTTTATCGGGTGGGTCTGGAAACACCATATATTTT.

This clone has a single count. The chain combines TRBV10-2 with TRBJ2-2, with 7 nucleotides matching TRBD2. V lost 8 bases and J lost 5; bases outside the gene matches: 8. This CDR3 comprises 14 residues. Germline loops: CDR1 WSHSY, CDR2 SAAADI. The CDR3 DNA reads as TGCGCCAGCGGGGGGGTTTTCAGTACCGGGGAGCTGTTTTTT. It codes for CASGGVFSTGELFF.

The chain links TRBV7-3 to TRBJ2-1, with 8 bases matching TRBD2. The CDR3 is made up of 14 amino acids. Germline CDR1 SGHTA, CDR2 FQGTGA. J was trimmed by 5 bases and V by 5 bases; bases with no gene match: 5. The CDR3 sequence: CASSPSGRDNEQFF. CDR3 coding DNA: TGTGCCAGCAGCCCCTCCGGGAGGGACAATGAGCAGTTCTTC.

This chain joins TRBV9 and TRBJ1-2, with a possible D match to TRBD1 (5 bases). The CDR3 is 14 amino acids. Trimming shortened V by 0 bases and J by 8 bases, and 14 bases separated the two germline ends. Germline values: CDR1 SGDLS, CDR2 YYNGEE. The CDR3, as DNA: TGTGCCAGCAGCGTAGATTCAGGGTCGAGAGGCTACACCTTC. This translates into CASSVDSGSRGYTF.

The chain is built from TRBV12-3 or TRBV12-4 and TRBJ1-5, with D perhaps matching TRBD1 (5 bases). The CDR3 is 13 amino acids. V was clipped by 5 bases and J by 0 bases, with 5 bases between them. The CDR3 nucleotides are TGTGCCAGCAGTAGGGGTAGCAATCAGCCCCAGCATTTT. Translated: CASSRGSNQPQHF.

This chain connects TRBV7-9 to TRBJ1-3, with D perhaps TRBD1 (5 bases). The CDR3 runs to 14 residues. The V end was cut by 4 bases, the J end by 3 bases, with 10 bases between. Germline CDR1 and CDR2: SEHNR and FQNEAQ (reference sequence). CDR3 in amino acids: CASSWQGNGNTIYF. CDR3 nucleotides: TGTGCCAGCAGCTGGCAGGGTAATGGAAACACCATATATTTT.

CDR3 DNA: TGCGCCAGCAGCCCGCAGGGGCGCGGCAATCAGCCCCAGCATTTT. Amino acid sequence: CASSPQGRGNQPQHF. V gene TRBV5-1 combines with J gene TRBJ1-5, with D tentatively TRBD1 (6 bases). Trimming pared 4 bases from V and 2 bases from J, leaving 13 bases between. The CDR3 runs 15 residues. Germline lookup yields CDR1 SGHRS and CDR2 YFSETQ. Filled out from reference TRBV5-1 and TRBJ1-5, the complete variable domain reads KAGVTQTPRYLIKTRGQQVTLSCSPISGHRSVSWYQQTPGQGLQFLFEYFSETQRNKGNFPGRFSGRQFSNSRSEMNVSTLELGDSALYLCASSPQGRGNQPQHFGDGTRLSIL.

This clone was picked up a small number of times. This chain uses TRBV19 with TRBJ2-7; D is ambiguous. V gave up 5 bases and J gave up 1 base, with 9 bases separating them. This CDR3 contains 13 residues. Germline assignment: CDR1 LNHDA and CDR2 SQIVND (reference sequence). The CDR3 loop is CASSSAGSYEQYF. The CDR3 DNA follows: TGTGCCAGTAGTTCGGCAGGATCCTACGAGCAGTACTTC.